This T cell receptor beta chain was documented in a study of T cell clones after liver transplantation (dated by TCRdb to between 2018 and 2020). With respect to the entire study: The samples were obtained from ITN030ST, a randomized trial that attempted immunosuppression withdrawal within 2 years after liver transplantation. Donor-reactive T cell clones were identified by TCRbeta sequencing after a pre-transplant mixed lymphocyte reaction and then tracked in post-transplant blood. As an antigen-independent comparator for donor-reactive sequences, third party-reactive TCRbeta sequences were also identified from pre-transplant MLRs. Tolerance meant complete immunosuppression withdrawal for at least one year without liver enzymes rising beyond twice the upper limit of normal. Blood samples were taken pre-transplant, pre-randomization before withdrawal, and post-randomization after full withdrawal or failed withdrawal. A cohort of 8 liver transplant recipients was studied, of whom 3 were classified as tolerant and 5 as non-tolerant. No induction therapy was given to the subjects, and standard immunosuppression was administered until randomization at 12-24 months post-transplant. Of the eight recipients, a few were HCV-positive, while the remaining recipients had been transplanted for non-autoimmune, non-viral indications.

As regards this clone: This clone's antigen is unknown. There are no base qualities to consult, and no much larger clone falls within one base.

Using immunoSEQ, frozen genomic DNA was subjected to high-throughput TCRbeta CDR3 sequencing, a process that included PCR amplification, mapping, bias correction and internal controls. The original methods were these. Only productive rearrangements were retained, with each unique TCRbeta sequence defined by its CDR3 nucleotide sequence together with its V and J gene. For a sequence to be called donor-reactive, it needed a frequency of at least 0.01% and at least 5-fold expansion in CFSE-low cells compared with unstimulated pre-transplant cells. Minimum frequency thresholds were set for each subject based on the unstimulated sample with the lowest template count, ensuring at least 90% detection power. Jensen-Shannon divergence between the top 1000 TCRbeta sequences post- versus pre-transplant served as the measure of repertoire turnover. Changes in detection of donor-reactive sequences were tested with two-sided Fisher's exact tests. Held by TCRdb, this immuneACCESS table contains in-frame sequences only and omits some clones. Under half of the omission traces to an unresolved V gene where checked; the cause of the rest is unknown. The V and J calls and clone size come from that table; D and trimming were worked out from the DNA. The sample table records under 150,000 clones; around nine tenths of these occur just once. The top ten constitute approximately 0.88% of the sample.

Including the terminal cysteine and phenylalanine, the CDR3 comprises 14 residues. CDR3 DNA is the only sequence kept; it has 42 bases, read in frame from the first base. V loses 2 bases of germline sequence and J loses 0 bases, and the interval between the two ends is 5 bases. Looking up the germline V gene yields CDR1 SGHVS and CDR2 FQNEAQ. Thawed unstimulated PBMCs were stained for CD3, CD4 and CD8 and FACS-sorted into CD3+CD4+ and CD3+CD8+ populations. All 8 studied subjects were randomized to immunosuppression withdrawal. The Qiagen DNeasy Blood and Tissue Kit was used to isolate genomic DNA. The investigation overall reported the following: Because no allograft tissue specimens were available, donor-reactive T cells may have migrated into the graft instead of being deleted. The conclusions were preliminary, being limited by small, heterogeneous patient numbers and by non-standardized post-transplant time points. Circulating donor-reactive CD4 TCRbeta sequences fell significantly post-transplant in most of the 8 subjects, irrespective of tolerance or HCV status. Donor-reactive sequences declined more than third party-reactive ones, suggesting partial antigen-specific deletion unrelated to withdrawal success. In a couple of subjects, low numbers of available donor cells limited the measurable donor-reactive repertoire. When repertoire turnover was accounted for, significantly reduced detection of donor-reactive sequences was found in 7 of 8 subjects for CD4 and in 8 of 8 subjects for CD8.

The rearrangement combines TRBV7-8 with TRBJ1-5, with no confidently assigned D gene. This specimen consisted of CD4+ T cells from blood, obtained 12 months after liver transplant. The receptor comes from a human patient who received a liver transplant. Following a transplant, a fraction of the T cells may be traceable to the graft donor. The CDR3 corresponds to CASSLQDSNQPQHF. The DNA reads TGTGCCAGCAGCTTACAGGATAGCAATCAGCCCCAGCATTTT.